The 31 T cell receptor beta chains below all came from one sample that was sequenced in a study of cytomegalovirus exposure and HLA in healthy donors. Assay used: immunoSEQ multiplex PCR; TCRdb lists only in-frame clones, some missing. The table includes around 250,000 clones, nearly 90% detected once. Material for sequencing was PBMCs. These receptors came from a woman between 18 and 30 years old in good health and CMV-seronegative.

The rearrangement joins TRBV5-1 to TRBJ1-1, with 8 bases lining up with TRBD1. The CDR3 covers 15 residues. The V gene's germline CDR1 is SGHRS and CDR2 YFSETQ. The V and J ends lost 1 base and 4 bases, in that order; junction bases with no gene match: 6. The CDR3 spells CASSLMTGDGTEAFF. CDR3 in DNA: TGCGCCAGCAGCTTGATGACAGGGGATGGCACTGAAGCTTTCTTT. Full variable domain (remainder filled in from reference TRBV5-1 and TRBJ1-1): KAGVTQTPRYLIKTRGQQVTLSCSPISGHRSVSWYQQTPGQGLQFLFEYFSETQRNKGNFPGRFSGRQFSNSRSEMNVSTLELGDSALYLCASSLMTGDGTEAFFGQGTRLTVV.

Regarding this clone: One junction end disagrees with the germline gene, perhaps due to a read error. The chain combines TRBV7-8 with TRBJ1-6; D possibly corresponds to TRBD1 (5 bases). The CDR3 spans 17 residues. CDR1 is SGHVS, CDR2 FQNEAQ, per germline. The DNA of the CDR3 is TGTGCCAGCAGCCCTACGGGAGGGGTGGGGTATAGTTCACCCCTCCACTTT. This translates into CASSPTGGVGYSSPLHF.

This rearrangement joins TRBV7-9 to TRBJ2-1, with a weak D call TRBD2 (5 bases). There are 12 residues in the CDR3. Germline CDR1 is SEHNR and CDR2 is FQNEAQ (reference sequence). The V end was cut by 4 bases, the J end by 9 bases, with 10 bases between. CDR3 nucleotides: TGTGCCAGCAGCTCCAGACGGGGTGAGCAGTTCTTC. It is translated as CASSSRRGEQFF.

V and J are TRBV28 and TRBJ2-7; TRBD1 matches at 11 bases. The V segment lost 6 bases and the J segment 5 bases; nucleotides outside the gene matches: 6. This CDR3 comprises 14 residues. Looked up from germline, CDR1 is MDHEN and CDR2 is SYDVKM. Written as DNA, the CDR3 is TGTGCCAGCAGCAAGGACAGGGGGCCCCACGAGCAGTACGTC. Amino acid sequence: CASSKDRGPHEQYV.

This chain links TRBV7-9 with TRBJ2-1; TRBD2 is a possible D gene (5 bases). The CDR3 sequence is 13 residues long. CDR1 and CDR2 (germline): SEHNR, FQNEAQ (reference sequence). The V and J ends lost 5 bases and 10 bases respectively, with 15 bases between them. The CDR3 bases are TGTGCCAGCAGCGATCGGACTCCCTCGGAGCAGTTCTTC. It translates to CASSDRTPSEQFF.

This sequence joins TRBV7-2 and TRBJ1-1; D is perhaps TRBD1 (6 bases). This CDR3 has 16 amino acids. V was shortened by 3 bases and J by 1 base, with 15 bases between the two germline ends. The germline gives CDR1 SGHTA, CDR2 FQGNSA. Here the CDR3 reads CASSLAGTWGNTEAFF. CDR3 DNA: TGTGCCAGCAGCTTGGCCGGGACATGGGGGAACACTGAAGCTTTCTTT. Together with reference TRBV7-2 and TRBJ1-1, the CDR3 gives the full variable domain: GAGVSQSPSNKVTEKGKDVELRCDPISGHTALYWYRQSLGQGLEFLIYFQGNSAPDKSGLPSDRFSAERTGGSVSTLTIQRTQQEDSAVYLCASSLAGTWGNTEAFFGQGTRLTVV.

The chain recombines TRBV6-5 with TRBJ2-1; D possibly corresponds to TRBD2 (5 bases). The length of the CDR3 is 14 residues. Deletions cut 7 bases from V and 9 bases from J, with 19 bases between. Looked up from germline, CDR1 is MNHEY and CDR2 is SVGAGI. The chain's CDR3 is CASTNDRGFSEQFF. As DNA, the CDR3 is TGTGCCAGCACTAATGATCGGGGTTTTAGTGAGCAGTTCTTC.

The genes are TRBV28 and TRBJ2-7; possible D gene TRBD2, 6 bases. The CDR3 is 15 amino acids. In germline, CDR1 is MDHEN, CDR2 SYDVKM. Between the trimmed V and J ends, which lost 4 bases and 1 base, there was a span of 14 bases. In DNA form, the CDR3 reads TGTGCCAGCAGTTCCCCGGGACTCGGGTCCTACGAGCAGTACGTC. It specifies CASSSPGLGSYEQYV.

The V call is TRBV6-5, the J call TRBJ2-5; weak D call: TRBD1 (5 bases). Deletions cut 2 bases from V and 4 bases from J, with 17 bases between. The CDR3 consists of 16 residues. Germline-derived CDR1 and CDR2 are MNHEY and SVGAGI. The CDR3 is CASSYGGQGMRETQYF. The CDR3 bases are TGTGCCAGCAGTTACGGCGGCCAGGGAATGAGAGAGACCCAGTACTTC.

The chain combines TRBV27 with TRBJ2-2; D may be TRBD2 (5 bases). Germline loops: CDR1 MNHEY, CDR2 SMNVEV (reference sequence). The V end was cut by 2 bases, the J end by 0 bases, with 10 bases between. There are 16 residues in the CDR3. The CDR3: CASSLRGGSNTGELFF. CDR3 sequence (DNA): TGTGCCAGCAGTTTAAGAGGCGGGTCGAACACCGGGGAGCTGTTTTTT.

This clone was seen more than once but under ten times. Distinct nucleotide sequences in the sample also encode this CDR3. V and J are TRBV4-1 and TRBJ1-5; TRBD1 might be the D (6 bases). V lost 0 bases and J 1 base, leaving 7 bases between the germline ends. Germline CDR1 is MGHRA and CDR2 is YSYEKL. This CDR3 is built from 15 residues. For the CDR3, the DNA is TGCGCCAGCAGCCAAGACAGGGGAAGCAATCAGCCCCAGCATTTT. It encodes CASSQDRGSNQPQHF.

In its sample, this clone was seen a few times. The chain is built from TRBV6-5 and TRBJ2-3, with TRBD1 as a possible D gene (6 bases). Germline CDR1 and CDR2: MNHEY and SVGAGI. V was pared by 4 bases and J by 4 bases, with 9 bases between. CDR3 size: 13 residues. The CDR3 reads CASSLGASDTQYF. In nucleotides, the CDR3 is TGTGCCAGCAGTTTGGGGGCTTCAGATACGCAGTATTTT.

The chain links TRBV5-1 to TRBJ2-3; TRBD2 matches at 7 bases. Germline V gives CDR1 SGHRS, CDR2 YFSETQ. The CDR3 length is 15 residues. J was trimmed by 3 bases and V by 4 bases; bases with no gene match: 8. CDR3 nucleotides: TGCGCCAGCAGCCCGTCTAGCGGCATAACAGATACGCAGTATTTT. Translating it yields CASSPSSGITDTQYF.

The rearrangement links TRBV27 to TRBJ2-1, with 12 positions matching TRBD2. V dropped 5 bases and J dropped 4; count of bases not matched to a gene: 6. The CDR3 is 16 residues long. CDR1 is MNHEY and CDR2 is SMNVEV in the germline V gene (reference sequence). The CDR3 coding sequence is TGTGCCAGCAGTCTCCCGGGACTAGCGGGTTACAATGAGCAGTTCTTC. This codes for CASSLPGLAGYNEQFF.

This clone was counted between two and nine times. The CDR3 region is CASTRGGDTGELFF. CDR3 sequence (DNA): TGTGCCAGCACCCGGGGGGGCGACACCGGGGAGCTGTTTTTT. The rearrangement joins TRBV7-2 to TRBJ2-2; 8 bases are shared with TRBD2. Germline CDR1 reads SGHTA; CDR2 reads FQGNSA. The trim removed 7 bases at V and 3 bases at J, leaving 4 bases unmatched. This CDR3 has 14 amino acids.

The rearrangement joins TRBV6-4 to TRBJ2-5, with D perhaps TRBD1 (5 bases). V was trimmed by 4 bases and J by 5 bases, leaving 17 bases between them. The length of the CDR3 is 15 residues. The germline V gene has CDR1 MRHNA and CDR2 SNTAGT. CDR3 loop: CASSVGRVSLETQYF. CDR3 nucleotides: TGTGCCAGCAGTGTTGGCAGGGTGAGCTTGGAGACCCAGTACTTC.

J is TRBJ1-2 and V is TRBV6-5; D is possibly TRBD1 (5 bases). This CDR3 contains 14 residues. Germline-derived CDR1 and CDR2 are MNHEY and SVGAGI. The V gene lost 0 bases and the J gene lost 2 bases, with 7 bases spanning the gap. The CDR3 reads CASSYSEGNYGYTF. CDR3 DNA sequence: TGTGCCAGCAGTTACTCGGAGGGGAACTATGGCTACACCTTC.

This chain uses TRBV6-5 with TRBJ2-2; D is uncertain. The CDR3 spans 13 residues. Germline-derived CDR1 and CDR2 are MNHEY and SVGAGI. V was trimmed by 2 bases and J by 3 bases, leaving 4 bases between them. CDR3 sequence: CASSYPYTGELFF. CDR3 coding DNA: TGTGCCAGCAGTTACCCATACACCGGGGAGCTGTTTTTT.

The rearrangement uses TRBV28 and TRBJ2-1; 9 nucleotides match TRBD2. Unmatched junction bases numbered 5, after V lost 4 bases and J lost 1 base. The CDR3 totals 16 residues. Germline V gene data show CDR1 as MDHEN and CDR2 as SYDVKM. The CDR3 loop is CASSSLAGTSYNEQFF. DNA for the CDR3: TGTGCCAGCAGTTCTCTAGCGGGGACTTCCTACAATGAGCAGTTCTTC.

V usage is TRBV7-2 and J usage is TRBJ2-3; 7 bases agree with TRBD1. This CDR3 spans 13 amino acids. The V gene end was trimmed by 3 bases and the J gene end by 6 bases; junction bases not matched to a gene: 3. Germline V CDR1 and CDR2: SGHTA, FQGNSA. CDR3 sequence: CASSLTGKDTQYF. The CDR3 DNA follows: TGTGCCAGCAGCTTGACAGGGAAGGATACGCAGTATTTT.

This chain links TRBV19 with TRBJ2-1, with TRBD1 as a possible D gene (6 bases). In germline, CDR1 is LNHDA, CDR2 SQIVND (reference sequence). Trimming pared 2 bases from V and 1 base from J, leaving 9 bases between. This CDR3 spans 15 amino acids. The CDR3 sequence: CASSIWGLSYNEQFF. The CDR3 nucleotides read TGTGCCAGTAGTATATGGGGGCTTTCCTACAATGAGCAGTTCTTC. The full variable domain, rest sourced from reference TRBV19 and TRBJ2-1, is DGGITQSPKYLFRKEGQNVTLSCEQNLNHDAMYWYRQDPGQGLRLIYYSQIVNDFQKGDIAEGYSVSREKKESFPLTVTSAQKNPTAFYLCASSIWGLSYNEQFFGPGTRLTVL.

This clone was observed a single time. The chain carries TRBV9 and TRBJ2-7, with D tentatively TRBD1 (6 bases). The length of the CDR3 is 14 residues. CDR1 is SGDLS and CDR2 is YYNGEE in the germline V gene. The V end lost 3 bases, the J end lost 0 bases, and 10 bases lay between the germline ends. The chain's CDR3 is CASSARGTSYEQYF. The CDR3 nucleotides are TGTGCCAGCAGCGCCAGGGGAACCTCCTACGAGCAGTACTTC.

The CDR3 region is CASSYGETTEAFF. The CDR3 DNA reads as TGTGCCAGCAGTTACGGGGAGACCACTGAAGCTTTCTTT. The chain uses TRBV6-5 and TRBJ1-1; D is undetermined. The CDR3 runs to 13 residues. CDR1 MNHEY and CDR2 SVGAGI come from the germline V gene. V lost 2 bases and J 4 bases, leaving 8 bases between the germline ends.

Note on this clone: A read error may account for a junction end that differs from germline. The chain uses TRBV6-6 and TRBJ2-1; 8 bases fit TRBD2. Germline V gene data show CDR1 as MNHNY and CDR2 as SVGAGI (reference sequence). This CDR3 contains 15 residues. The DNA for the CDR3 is TGTGCCAGCAGTCGAGCGGCGGGGGGCACAATGAGCGCCGTCTTC. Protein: CASSRAAGGTMSAVF.

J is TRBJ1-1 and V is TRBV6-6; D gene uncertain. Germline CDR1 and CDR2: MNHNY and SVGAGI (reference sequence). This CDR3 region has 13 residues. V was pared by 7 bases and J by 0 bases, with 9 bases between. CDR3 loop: CASNLQMNTEAFF. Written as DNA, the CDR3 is TGTGCCAGCAACCTACAGATGAACACTGAAGCTTTCTTT.

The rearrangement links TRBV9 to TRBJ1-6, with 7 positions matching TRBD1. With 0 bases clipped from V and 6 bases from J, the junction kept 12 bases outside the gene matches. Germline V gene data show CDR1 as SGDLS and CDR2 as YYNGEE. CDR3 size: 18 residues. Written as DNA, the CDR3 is TGTGCCAGCAGCGTAGCGGGCGCGGCAGGGGGTACTAATTCACCCCTCCACTTT. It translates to CASSVAGAAGGTNSPLHF. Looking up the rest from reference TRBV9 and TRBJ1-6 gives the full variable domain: DSGVTQTPKHLITATGQRVTLRCSPRSGDLSVYWYQQSLDQGLQFLIQYYNGEERAKGNILERFSAQQFPDLHSELNLSSLELGDSALYFCASSVAGAAGGTNSPLHFGNGTRLTVT.

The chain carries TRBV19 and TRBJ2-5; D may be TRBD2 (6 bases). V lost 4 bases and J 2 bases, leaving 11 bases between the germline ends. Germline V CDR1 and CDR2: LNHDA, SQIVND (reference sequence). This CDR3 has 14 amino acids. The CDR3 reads CASSTPGTQETQYF. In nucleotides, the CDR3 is TGTGCCAGTAGTACTCCAGGGACTCAAGAGACCCAGTACTTC.

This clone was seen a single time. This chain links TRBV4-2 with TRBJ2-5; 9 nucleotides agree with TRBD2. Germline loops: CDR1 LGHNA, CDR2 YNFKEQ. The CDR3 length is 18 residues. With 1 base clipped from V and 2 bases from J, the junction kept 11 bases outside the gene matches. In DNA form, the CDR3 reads TGTGCCAGCAGCCAAGTCCCCCGGGTTAGCGGGGGACAAGAGACCCAGTACTTC. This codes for CASSQVPRVSGGQETQYF.

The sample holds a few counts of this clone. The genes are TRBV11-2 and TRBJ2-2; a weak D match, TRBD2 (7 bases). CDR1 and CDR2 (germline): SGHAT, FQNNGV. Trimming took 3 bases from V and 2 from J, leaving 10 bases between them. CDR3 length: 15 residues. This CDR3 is CASSFRGLNTGELFF. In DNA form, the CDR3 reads TGTGCCAGCAGCTTCAGGGGACTAAACACCGGGGAGCTGTTTTTT. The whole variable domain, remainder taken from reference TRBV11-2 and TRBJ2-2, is EAGVAQSPRYKIIEKRQSVAFWCNPISGHATLYWYQQILGQGPKLLIQFQNNGVVDDSQLPKDRFSAERLKGVDSTLKIQPAKLEDSAVYLCASSFRGLNTGELFFGEGSRLTVL.

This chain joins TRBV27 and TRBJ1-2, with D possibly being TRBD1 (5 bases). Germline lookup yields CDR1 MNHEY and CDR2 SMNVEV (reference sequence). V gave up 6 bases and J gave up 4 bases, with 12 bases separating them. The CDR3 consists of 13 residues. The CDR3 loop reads CASSSDGGYGYTF. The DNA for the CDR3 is TGTGCCAGCAGCTCGGACGGGGGCTATGGCTACACCTTC.

CDR3 residues: CASSVRQGAANTGELFF. Here the CDR3 DNA reads TGTGCCAGCAGCGTTCGACAGGGGGCAGCTAACACCGGGGAGCTGTTTTTT. The rearrangement joins TRBV9 to TRBJ2-2, with TRBD1 matching over 10 bases. The CDR3 consists of 17 residues. Germline CDR1 and CDR2: SGDLS and YYNGEE. V lost 2 bases to trimming and J lost 2 bases; unmatched junction nucleotides: 6.